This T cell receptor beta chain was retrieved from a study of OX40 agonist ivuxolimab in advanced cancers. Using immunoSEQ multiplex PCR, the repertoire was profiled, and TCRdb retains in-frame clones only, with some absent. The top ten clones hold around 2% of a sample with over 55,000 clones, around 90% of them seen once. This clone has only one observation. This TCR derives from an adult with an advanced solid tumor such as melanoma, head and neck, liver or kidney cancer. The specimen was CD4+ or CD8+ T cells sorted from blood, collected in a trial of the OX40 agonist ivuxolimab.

The CDR3 DNA follows: TGTGCCAGCTCACCCCAGGGACAGGGGACCTACGAGCAGTACTTC. Protein sequence: CASSPQGQGTYEQYF. The J gene is TRBJ2-7, the V gene TRBV18; 10 nucleotides match TRBD1. V lost 3 bases and J lost 2; bases outside the gene matches: 4. The CDR3 loop spans 15 amino acids. Germline CDR1 is KGHSH and CDR2 is LQKENI.